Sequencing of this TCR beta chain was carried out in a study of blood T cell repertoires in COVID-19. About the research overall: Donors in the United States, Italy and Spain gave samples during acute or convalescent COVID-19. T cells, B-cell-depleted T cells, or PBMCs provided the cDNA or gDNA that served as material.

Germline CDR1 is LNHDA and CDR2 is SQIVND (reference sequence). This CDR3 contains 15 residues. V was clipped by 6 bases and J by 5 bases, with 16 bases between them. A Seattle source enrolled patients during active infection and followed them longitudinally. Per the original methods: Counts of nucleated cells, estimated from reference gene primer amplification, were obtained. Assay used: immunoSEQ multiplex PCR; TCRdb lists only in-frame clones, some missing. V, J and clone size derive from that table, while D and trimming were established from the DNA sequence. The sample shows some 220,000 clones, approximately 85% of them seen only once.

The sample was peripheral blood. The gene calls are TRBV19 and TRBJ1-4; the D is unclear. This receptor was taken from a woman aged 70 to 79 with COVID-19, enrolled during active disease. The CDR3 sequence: CASRQTLGLNEKLFF. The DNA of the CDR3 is TGTGCCAGTAGACAAACCCTTGGGCTCAATGAAAAACTGTTTTTT.